The 8 T cell receptor beta chains reported below all come from one sample, sequenced in a study of beta chain features in type 1 diabetes. General study points: Type 1 diabetes patients showed a moderate but significant shortening of TCRB CDR3s in all four CD4+ subsets.

Isolated RNA was reverse transcribed in full, so expressed TCRB transcripts were sequenced. Sequencing was performed with immunoSEQ multiplex PCR; in TCRdb, only in-frame clones are kept and a portion is missing. In the table there are 130,000 or so clones, approximately 10% of which are singletons. These receptors' targets are unknown. Input material: central memory CD4+ T cells from blood. These receptors were taken from a man younger than 40 with type 1 diabetes.

This clone occurred a few times. The chain joins TRBV4-2 to TRBJ2-1; no clear D. This CDR3 has 15 residues. Germline CDR1 LGHNA, CDR2 YNFKEQ. Trimming cost V 2 bases and J 0 bases, with 8 bases left between them. The CDR3 bases are TGTGCCAGCAGCCAATCACAGAGCTCCTACAATGAGCAGTTCTTC. Translation: CASSQSQSSYNEQFF.

The chain couples TRBV6-5 to TRBJ2-1; D remains unclear. CDR3 length equals 15 residues. From germline, CDR1 is MNHEY and CDR2 SVGAGI. Trimming removed 6 bases at V and 1 base at J, with 13 bases between. CDR3 sequence (DNA): TGTGCCAGCAGGCGAGAGGCCTGGTCCTACAATGAGCAGTTCTTC. This gives the protein CASRREAWSYNEQFF.

Only a few counts were recorded for this clone. The CDR3 nucleotides read TGTGCCAGCAGTCCGCCGGGCCCACAGGGTGGGCAGTACTTC. Its translation: CASSPPGPQGGQYF. The chain uses TRBV28 and TRBJ2-7, with D maybe TRBD1 (6 bases). Germline V gives CDR1 MDHEN, CDR2 SYDVKM. V was pared by 5 bases and J by 9 bases, with 20 bases between. There are 14 residues in the CDR3.

V gene TRBV5-1 combines with J gene TRBJ2-2, with 15 bases fitting TRBD2. The CDR3 covers 19 residues. V lost 3 bases and J lost 0; bases outside the gene matches: 6. Germline CDR1 and CDR2: SGHRS and YFSETQ. CDR3 bases: TGCGCCAGCAGCTCCGGACTAGCGGGGGGGTTCGCGAACACCGGGGAGCTGTTTTTT. Translated, it gives CASSSGLAGGFANTGELFF.

This clone was counted between two and nine times. V gene TRBV27 combines with J gene TRBJ1-6; perhaps TRBD1 as D (5 bases). Per germline, CDR1 MNHEY and CDR2 SMNVEV (reference sequence). The ends were cut back, 2 bases at V and 10 bases at J, with 12 bases in the middle. The CDR3 spans 14 residues. The CDR3 region is CASSLIRGGSPLHF. CDR3 nucleotide sequence: TGTGCCAGCAGTTTAATAAGGGGAGGGTCACCCCTCCACTTT.

The chain uses TRBV4-2 and TRBJ2-7, with 8 bases identical to TRBD1. The germline V gene encodes CDR1 LGHNA and CDR2 YNFKEQ. CDR3 length: 14 residues. The J segment lost 2 bases and the V segment lost 7 bases, leaving 7 bases of the junction unmatched. Here the CDR3 DNA reads TGTGCCAGCAAAGGGGACAGGACAGCCTACGAGCAGTACTTC. Its protein is CASKGDRTAYEQYF.

This clone was observed a handful of times. The chain employs TRBV11-2 and TRBJ2-5; D ambiguous. V lost 3 bases and J 0 bases, leaving 5 bases between the germline ends. Germline V gene lookup returns CDR1 SGHAT and CDR2 FQNNGV. The CDR3 extends over 13 amino acids. CDR3 residues: CASSFGNQETQYF. CDR3 bases: TGTGCCAGCAGCTTTGGCAACCAAGAGACCCAGTACTTC.

This clone has at least ten counts. This chain joins TRBV27 and TRBJ2-3; 7 positions agree with TRBD2. V shed 5 bases, J shed 3 bases, and the junction held 11 bases outside the gene matches. Per the germline V gene, CDR1 is MNHEY and CDR2 is SMNVEV (reference sequence). The CDR3 is 16 amino acids. Written as DNA, the CDR3 is TGTGCCAGCAGTGGGAGTCCGGGGGGAAGGACAGATACGCAGTATTTT. It is translated as CASSGSPGGRTDTQYF.